The rows below give T cell receptor beta chains drawn from one sample of a study of OX40 agonist ivuxolimab in advanced cancers. TCRdb's table, derived via immunoSEQ multiplex PCR, lists solely in-frame clones and lacks some. Of some 70,000 clones listed, roughly 90% were seen once; the top ten hold around 0.95%. The starting material was CD4+ or CD8+ T cells sorted from blood, obtained in a trial of the OX40 agonist ivuxolimab. The receptors here all came from an adult with an advanced solid tumor such as melanoma, head and neck, liver or kidney cancer. Each CDR3 is given without its conserved first and last residue.

v_call cdr3_aa
TRBV15 ATSRSGTENIQY
TRBV30 AWSSYTTGIEQY
TRBV9 ASSVVRDTEAF
TRBV20-1 SASTGIEF
TRBV27 ASRISGTSTDTQY
TRBV7-2 ASSVPGQETQY
TRBV27 ASGGPETQY
TRBV7-6 ASSLGPLTEAF
TRBV2 ASSPFTSGPYEQY
TRBV27 ASSSEREGLYEQY
TRBV11-2 ASSLDRGRDEQF
TRBV19 ASSNYGYT
TRBV6-5 ASIPQWNQPQH
TRBV7-2 ASSLDQFSGNTIY
TRBV27 ASSSSVTGRDSPLH
TRBV11-3 ASGGTANTGELF
TRBV7-2 ASSSGTEPYEQY
TRBV6-1 ASSEAKEGSGYT
TRBV9 ASSVGLATSYNEQF
TRBV25-1 ASSEGQGIYGYT
TRBV7-9 ASSSQGGGNQPQH
TRBV6-6 ASISHSRGSGNTIY
TRBV28 ASSLPSGREQPQH
TRBV5-6 ASSLGTSRGELF
TRBV5-5 ASSLTGGPNTEELF
TRBV10-1 ASSPVRKRAIDYEQY
TRBV10-3 ATTDGPGDYEQY
TRBV7-9 ASYRVEDYGYT
TRBV27 ASSLEGTGELF
TRBV5-1 ASSLNGGVTEAF
TRBV6-7 ASSAGGSYEQY
TRBV18 ASSPEMRARDTQY
TRBV2 ASKVLQGDYEQY
TRBV6-6 ASSFLSGRRTDTQY
TRBV7-9 ASSSRDRSGISYGYT
TRBV7-8 ASSSKTGVSQLYSNQPQH
TRBV19 ASSRQGADNEQF
TRBV28 ASSFFRQPQH
TRBV19 ASSIGSTGNNQPQH
TRBV7-9 ASSTRDRGAYEQY
TRBV4-1 ASSQEDRVYQPQH
TRBV9 ASSLSGPPRLF
TRBV11-3 ASSLRPANEQF
TRBV9 ASSVAPSTGELF